This T cell receptor (beta chain) was retrieved from a study of vaccination and CD4 T cells after COVID-19. Regarding the study as a whole: Looking at convalescent patients, a median roughly 83% of reactive clones were present only post-vaccination. From a median of roughly 21 to 38, SARS-CoV-2-reactive clonotypes increased, though not significantly.

The Oncomine TCR Beta short-read assay was applied to DNA of cultured CD4+ T cells. TCRdb reprocessed the PCR reads via MiXCR and lists one record per CDR3 protein. The sample includes about 4,800 distinct CDR3 sequences, approximately 24% of them seen just once. Described treatment: roughly 10-day PBMC culture with coronavirus spike peptide pools or control peptides (ViraFEST assay). For this clonotype: The antigen remains undetermined.

V lost 2 bases, J lost 2 bases, and 10 bases lay in between. Germline V gene lookup returns CDR1 SEHNR and CDR2 FQNEAQ (reference sequence). The CDR3 has 15 residues. Sample: CD4+ T cells from blood, cultured in vitro, taken after SARS-CoV-2 vaccination. This chain joins TRBV7-9 and TRBJ1-3; D call uncertain. The receptor's source is a human donor who had recovered from COVID-19. The CDR3 region has the DNA TGTGCCAGCAGCTTATCGGTGCTAGCTGGAAACACCATATATTTT. It codes for CASSLSVLAGNTIYF.